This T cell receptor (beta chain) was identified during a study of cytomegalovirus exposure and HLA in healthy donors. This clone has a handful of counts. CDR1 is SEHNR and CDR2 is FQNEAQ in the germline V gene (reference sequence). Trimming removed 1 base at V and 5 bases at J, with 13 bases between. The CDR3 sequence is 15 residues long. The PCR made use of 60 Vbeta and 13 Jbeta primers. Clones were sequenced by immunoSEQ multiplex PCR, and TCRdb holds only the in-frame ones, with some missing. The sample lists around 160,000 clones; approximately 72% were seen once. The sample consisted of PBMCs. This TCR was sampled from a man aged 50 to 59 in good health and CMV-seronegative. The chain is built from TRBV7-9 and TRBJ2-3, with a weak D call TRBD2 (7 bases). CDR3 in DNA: TGTGCCAGCAGCTTAGGGGGGGGGCGCGGAGATACGCAGTATTTT. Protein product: CASSLGGGRGDTQYF.